The rows below give T cell receptor beta chains drawn from one sample of a study of blood T cell repertoires in COVID-19. Data came from immunoSEQ multiplex PCR; TCRdb stores just in-frame clones and leaves some out. The sample lists 150,000 to 190,000 clones, less than 90% occurring once. Sequences were obtained from peripheral blood. The source of these receptors is a woman aged 70-85 years with acute or convalescent COVID-19. Each CDR3 is given with its conserved first and last residue. D genes are given only for firm matches. The size field is filled for only some rows; it gives once, few, many or a size class.

v_call: TRBV4-3
d_call: NA
cdr3_length: 14
j_call: TRBJ2-7
clone_size: NA
cdr3_aa: CASSQDVKPYEQYF
cdr3_nt: TGCGCCAGCAGCCAAGATGTGAAGCCATACGAGCAGTACTTC

v_call: TRBV6-1
d_call: NA
cdr3_length: 14
j_call: TRBJ2-3
clone_size: NA
cdr3_aa: CASSEATLGDTQYF
cdr3_nt: TGTGCCAGCAGTGAAGCGACACTTGGAGATACGCAGTATTTT

v_call: TRBV6-1
d_call: NA
cdr3_length: 11
j_call: TRBJ2-7
clone_size: once
cdr3_aa: CASSESPLAYF
cdr3_nt: TGTGCCAGCAGTGAAAGTCCTTTAGCCTACTTC

v_call: TRBV5-1
d_call: TRBD1
cdr3_length: 14
j_call: TRBJ2-1
clone_size: NA
cdr3_aa: CASSPDRGQVEQFF
cdr3_nt: TGCGCCAGCAGCCCAGACAGGGGGCAGGTTGAGCAGTTCTTC

v_call: TRBV6-2/TRBV6-3
d_call: NA
cdr3_length: 14
j_call: TRBJ1-5
clone_size: NA
cdr3_aa: CASSYEGDISPQHF
cdr3_nt: TGTGCCAGCAGTTATGAGGGTGACATTTCGCCCCAGCATTTT

v_call: TRBV9
d_call: TRBD2
cdr3_length: 17
j_call: TRBJ2-2
clone_size: NA
cdr3_aa: CASSVGYLAGNTGELFF
cdr3_nt: TGTGCCAGCAGCGTAGGGTATCTAGCGGGGAACACCGGGGAGCTGTTTTTT

v_call: TRBV5-1
d_call: TRBD2
cdr3_length: 15
j_call: TRBJ2-1
clone_size: NA
cdr3_aa: CASSYTSGGSNEQFF
cdr3_nt: TGCGCCAGCAGCTATACTAGCGGGGGGTCAAATGAGCAGTTCTTC

v_call: TRBV6-5
d_call: NA
cdr3_length: 14
j_call: TRBJ1-2
clone_size: NA
cdr3_aa: CASSYSPGRYGYTF
cdr3_nt: TGTGCCAGCAGTTACTCACCGGGGAGGTATGGCTACACCTTC

v_call: TRBV27
d_call: TRBD2
cdr3_length: 16
j_call: TRBJ2-7
clone_size: NA
cdr3_aa: CARGTSGGLSSYEQYF
cdr3_nt: TGTGCCAGGGGGACTAGCGGGGGGCTGAGCTCCTACGAGCAGTACTTC

v_call: TRBV3-1/TRBV3-2
d_call: TRBD2
cdr3_length: 18
j_call: TRBJ2-1
clone_size: NA
cdr3_aa: CASSHRAGGGGSRNEQFF
cdr3_nt: TGTGCCAGCAGCCATCGAGCCGGGGGCGGGGGGTCCCGCAATGAGCAGTTCTTC

v_call: TRBV28
d_call: TRBD1
cdr3_length: 13
j_call: TRBJ1-1
clone_size: NA
cdr3_aa: CASLQQGFTEAFF
cdr3_nt: TGTGCCAGCCTCCAACAGGGGTTCACTGAAGCTTTCTTT

v_call: TRBV7-8
d_call: NA
cdr3_length: 15
j_call: TRBJ2-5
clone_size: NA
cdr3_aa: CASSLGGQFQETQYF
cdr3_nt: TGTGCCAGCAGCTTAGGTGGACAGTTCCAAGAGACCCAGTACTTC

v_call: TRBV13
d_call: NA
cdr3_length: 17
j_call: TRBJ1-2
clone_size: NA
cdr3_aa: CASSALTRMGANYGYTF
cdr3_nt: TGTGCCAGCAGCGCGCTGACAAGGATGGGCGCTAACTATGGCTACACCTTC

v_call: TRBV5-1
d_call: NA
cdr3_length: 15
j_call: TRBJ1-5
clone_size: few
cdr3_aa: CASSLGTRDNQPQHF
cdr3_nt: TGCGCCAGCAGCTTGGGAACCCGGGACAATCAGCCCCAGCATTTT

v_call: TRBV7-9
d_call: TRBD1
cdr3_length: 17
j_call: TRBJ2-2
clone_size: NA
cdr3_aa: CASSLAPGQGGPGELFF
cdr3_nt: TGTGCCAGCAGCTTAGCGCCGGGACAGGGGGGACCCGGGGAGCTGTTTTTT

v_call: TRBV27
d_call: TRBD2
cdr3_length: 16
j_call: TRBJ2-5
clone_size: NA
cdr3_aa: CASSLGTSPTRETQYF
cdr3_nt: TGTGCCAGCAGTTTGGGGACTAGCCCAACCCGGGAGACCCAGTACTTC

v_call: TRBV6-1
d_call: NA
cdr3_length: 15
j_call: TRBJ1-1
clone_size: NA
cdr3_aa: CASSERAAAKPGAFF
cdr3_nt: TGTGCCAGCAGTGAAAGGGCCGCAGCCAAACCGGGGGCTTTCTTT

v_call: TRBV6-5
d_call: TRBD1
cdr3_length: 13
j_call: TRBJ2-5
clone_size: once
cdr3_aa: CASSTGGRETQYF
cdr3_nt: TGTGCCAGCAGTACAGGGGGCAGGGAGACCCAGTACTTC

v_call: TRBV29-1
d_call: TRBD1
cdr3_length: 13
j_call: TRBJ1-2
clone_size: few
cdr3_aa: CSTGTGSGDGYTF
cdr3_nt: TGCAGCACCGGGACAGGGAGCGGGGATGGCTACACCTTC

v_call: TRBV11-2
d_call: TRBD2
cdr3_length: 13
j_call: TRBJ2-1
clone_size: NA
cdr3_aa: CASSSTSKNEQFF
cdr3_nt: TGTGCCAGCAGCTCGACTAGCAAGAATGAGCAGTTCTTC

v_call: TRBV10-3
d_call: TRBD2
cdr3_length: 15
j_call: TRBJ2-3
clone_size: NA
cdr3_aa: CAIRDSGGNTDTQYF
cdr3_nt: TGTGCCATCAGAGATAGCGGGGGAAACACAGATACGCAGTATTTT

v_call: TRBV18
d_call: NA
cdr3_length: 13
j_call: TRBJ2-7
clone_size: few
cdr3_aa: CASSTNRDNGQYF
cdr3_nt: TGTGCCAGCTCAACGAACCGGGACAACGGGCAGTACTTC

v_call: TRBV7-7
d_call: NA
cdr3_length: 13
j_call: TRBJ2-1
clone_size: NA
cdr3_aa: CASSLDGRGEQFF
cdr3_nt: TGTGCTAGCAGCTTAGATGGTAGGGGGGAGCAGTTCTTC

v_call: TRBV4-1
d_call: NA
cdr3_length: 15
j_call: TRBJ1-5
clone_size: NA
cdr3_aa: CASSQDWRDYQPQHF
cdr3_nt: TGCGCCAGCAGCCAAGATTGGAGGGATTATCAGCCCCAGCATTTT

v_call: TRBV6-6
d_call: TRBD1
cdr3_length: 17
j_call: TRBJ2-6
clone_size: NA
cdr3_aa: CASSPGTGPSGANVLTF
cdr3_nt: TGTGCCAGCAGTCCCGGGACAGGCCCCTCTGGGGCCAACGTCCTGACTTTC

v_call: TRBV4-2
d_call: NA
cdr3_length: 16
j_call: TRBJ1-2
clone_size: NA
cdr3_aa: CASSQGAGGRVYGYTF
cdr3_nt: TGTGCCAGCAGCCAAGGTGCCGGAGGAAGAGTCTATGGCTACACCTTC

v_call: TRBV7-9
d_call: TRBD2
cdr3_length: 14
j_call: TRBJ2-4
clone_size: NA
cdr3_aa: CASSSGLAGNIQYF
cdr3_nt: TGTGCCAGCAGCTCGGGACTAGCGGGGAACATTCAGTACTTC

v_call: TRBV4-3
d_call: TRBD1
cdr3_length: 16
j_call: TRBJ2-7
clone_size: NA
cdr3_aa: CASSQELGQGAHEQYF
cdr3_nt: TGCGCCAGCAGCCAAGAGTTGGGACAGGGAGCCCACGAGCAGTACTTC

v_call: TRBV19
d_call: NA
cdr3_length: 13
j_call: TRBJ1-1
clone_size: NA
cdr3_aa: CASRPDRNTEAFF
cdr3_nt: TGTGCCAGTAGGCCGGACAGGAACACTGAAGCTTTCTTT

v_call: TRBV28
d_call: NA
cdr3_length: 14
j_call: TRBJ1-1
clone_size: NA
cdr3_aa: CASLPLGVNTEAFF
cdr3_nt: TGTGCCAGCCTCCCACTCGGAGTGAACACTGAAGCTTTCTTT

v_call: TRBV6-2/TRBV6-3
d_call: NA
cdr3_length: 16
j_call: TRBJ2-3
clone_size: NA
cdr3_aa: CASSYPAGAPTDTQYF
cdr3_nt: TGTGCCAGCAGTTACCCCGCGGGGGCCCCCACAGATACGCAGTATTTT

v_call: TRBV25-1
d_call: TRBD1
cdr3_length: 15
j_call: TRBJ2-1
clone_size: NA
cdr3_aa: CASSDPGTVYNEQFF
cdr3_nt: TGTGCCAGCAGCGACCCTGGGACAGTATACAATGAGCAGTTCTTC

v_call: TRBV2
d_call: NA
cdr3_length: 13
j_call: TRBJ1-2
clone_size: NA
cdr3_aa: CASRERTVGGYTF
cdr3_nt: TGTGCCAGCAGAGAAAGGACAGTTGGTGGCTACACCTTC

v_call: TRBV2
d_call: NA
cdr3_length: 13
j_call: TRBJ1-6
clone_size: NA
cdr3_aa: CASSGLMNSPLHF
cdr3_nt: TGTGCCAGCAGTGGGCTGATGAATTCACCCCTCCACTTT